These T cell receptor beta chains were read from a single sample in a study of cytotoxic CD8 clonotypes in ibrutinib-treated CLL. Profiling relied on immunoSEQ multiplex PCR, and the TCRdb table lists in-frame clones only, not all of them. The table lists more than 200,000 clones, about four fifths of them singletons, with about an eighth in the top ten. The sample in question was PBMCs, obtained after 12 months of ibrutinib treatment. These TCRs come from a human donor with chronic lymphocytic leukemia. Each CDR3 is given with its conserved first and last residue. The D gene is left open where the match is weak. A clone size is listed for some rows: how often the clone was seen (once, few, many), or a class if it is expanded.

cdr3_aa	cdr3_nt	j_call	clone_size	d_call	v_call
CASGPGPGTGGNTGELFF	TGTGCCAGCGGTCCGGGCCCCGGGACGGGGGGGAACACCGGGGAGCTGTTTTTT	TRBJ2-2	-	TRBD2	TRBV5-6
CASSQEINYEQYF	TGCGCCAGCAGCCAAGAAATCAACTACGAGCAGTACTTC	TRBJ2-7	-	-	TRBV4-1
CASSPLTGNGGYTQYF	TGTGCCAGCAGTCCTCTCACAGGGAACGGGGGTTATACGCAGTATTTT	TRBJ2-3	-	-	TRBV28
CASSPLGFGYTF	TGTGCCAGCAGCCCCCTTGGCTTTGGCTACACCTTC	TRBJ1-2	-	-	TRBV2
CASSYPHGQGDYGYTF	TGTGCCAGCAGTTACCCCCATGGGCAGGGGGACTATGGCTACACCTTC	TRBJ1-2	few	TRBD1	TRBV28
CASSRLDSSWALRNKSNTEAFF	TGTGCCAGCAGTCGACTAGACAGCTCATGGGCCCTTCGTAATAAATCGAACACTGAAGCTTTCTTT	TRBJ1-1	-	-	TRBV2
CASSGSGQGTSYYEQYF	TGTGCCAGCAGCGGTTCAGGACAGGGGACATCTTACTACGAGCAGTACTTC	TRBJ2-7	-	TRBD1	TRBV9
CASRNPQTGWTGELFF	TGCGCCAGCAGGAACCCCCAGACAGGGTGGACCGGGGAGCTGTTTTTT	TRBJ2-2	many	TRBD1	TRBV5-1
CASSFNRVTSYEQYF	TGTGCCAGCAGCTTTAACAGGGTCACGTCCTACGAGCAGTACTTC	TRBJ2-7	-	-	TRBV5-4
CASSWGQGNEQYF	TGTGCCAGCAGCTGGGGACAGGGCAACGAGCAGTACTTC	TRBJ2-7	-	TRBD1	TRBV7-2
CASSIQREYEQYF	TGTGCCAGTAGTATTCAAAGGGAATACGAGCAGTACTTC	TRBJ2-7	-	-	TRBV19
CASSLSGGPGNTIYF	TGTGCCAGCAGTTTATCGGGGGGGCCCGGAAACACCATATATTTT	TRBJ1-3	once	-	TRBV27
CSANGGASQYF	TGCAGTGCTAATGGGGGGGCAAGTCAGTACTTC	TRBJ2-4	-	-	TRBV20-1
CASRDSLSGNTIYF	TGTGCCAGCAGAGACAGTCTCTCTGGAAACACCATATATTTT	TRBJ1-3	-	-	TRBV27
CASSHDNGAGSEQYF	TGTGCCAGCAGCCATGATAACGGGGCGGGCAGCGAGCAGTACTTC	TRBJ2-7	many	-	TRBV4-1
CASSLGLRAETQYF	TGCGCCAGCAGCTTGGGACTAAGGGCAGAGACCCAGTACTTC	TRBJ2-5	-	-	TRBV5-1
CASSIDPIRGWTEAFF	TGTGCCAGTAGTATCGATCCGATCAGGGGGTGGACTGAAGCTTTCTTT	TRBJ1-1	many	TRBD1	TRBV19
CASSPGTSGFYEQYF	TGTGCCAGCAGTCCAGGGACTAGCGGGTTCTACGAGCAGTACTTC	TRBJ2-7	-	TRBD2	TRBV28
CASSYSSQGAFGYTF	TGTGCCAGCAGTTACTCGTCCCAGGGGGCGTTTGGCTACACCTTC	TRBJ1-2	-	TRBD1	TRBV6-5
CASSPLAGGHNEQFF	TGTGCCAGCAGCCCACTAGCGGGAGGACACAATGAGCAGTTCTTC	TRBJ2-1	-	TRBD2	TRBV4-2
CASSLKEYTEAFF	TGTGCCAGCAGTTTAAAGGAGTACACTGAAGCTTTCTTT	TRBJ1-1	few	-	TRBV27
CASSFRAGVSYEQYF	TGTGCCAGCAGCTTCCGGGCAGGGGTATCCTACGAGCAGTACTTC	TRBJ2-7	-	-	TRBV5-6
CASSLERTSSTDTQYF	TGTGCCAGCAGCTTAGAGCGCACTTCTAGCACAGATACGCAGTATTTT	TRBJ2-3	once	-	TRBV7-9
CASSVVGSTDTQYF	TGTGCCAGCAGCGTAGTAGGAAGCACAGATACGCAGTATTTT	TRBJ2-3	-	-	TRBV9
CAISDGVAGVPNQETQYF	TGTGCCATCAGTGATGGCGTAGCGGGAGTCCCCAACCAAGAGACCCAGTACTTC	TRBJ2-5	once	TRBD2	TRBV10-3
CASSLGPGGGETQYF	TGTGCCAGCAGCTTGGGGCCCGGAGGTGGAGAGACCCAGTACTTC	TRBJ2-5	-	-	TRBV7-8
CASSADGGAGDTQYF	TGTGCCAGCAGTGCCGACGGGGGGGCGGGAGATACGCAGTATTTT	TRBJ2-3	-	TRBD2	TRBV6-4
CASSFGPSPYEQYF	TGTGCCAGCAGCTTCGGGCCCTCTCCCTACGAGCAGTACTTC	TRBJ2-7	-	-	TRBV5-4
CASSPILGNLNQPQHF	TGTGCCAGCAGCCCTATCCTGGGCAACCTCAATCAGCCCCAGCATTTT	TRBJ1-5	-	-	TRBV7-6
CASSMTGGDPENYGYTF	TGTGCCAGCAGCATGACAGGGGGCGACCCTGAAAACTATGGCTACACCTTC	TRBJ1-2	-	-	TRBV21-1
CASSQEAPGTADTQYF	TGTGCCAGCAGCCAAGAGGCCCCTGGGACAGCAGATACGCAGTATTTT	TRBJ2-3	-	TRBD1	TRBV4-2
CASSFGQGPAFF	TGCGCCAGCAGCTTTGGACAGGGGCCTGCTTTCTTT	TRBJ1-1	-	TRBD1	TRBV5-1
CASSPATGGGMNTEAFF	TGCGCCAGCAGCCCCGCCACAGGGGGAGGGATGAACACTGAAGCTTTCTTT	TRBJ1-1	-	TRBD1	TRBV5-1
CASSVRAREPETQYF	TGTGCCAGCAGTGTAAGGGCCCGGGAACCAGAGACCCAGTACTTC	TRBJ2-5	-	-	TRBV27
CASSLDRGPSGNTIYF	TGTGCCAGCAGCTTGGACAGGGGTCCCTCTGGAAACACCATATATTTT	TRBJ1-3	-	TRBD1	TRBV13
CASSSTPGTLSYEQYF	TGTGCCAGCAGTTCCACTCCCGGGACACTCTCCTACGAGCAGTACTTC	TRBJ2-7	-	-	TRBV6-5
CASTRNSNQPQHF	TGTGCCAGCACCCGGAATAGCAATCAGCCCCAGCATTTT	TRBJ1-5	-	-	TRBV28
CASSNRNGGNTIYF	TGTGCCAGCAGCAACCGCAACGGGGGAAACACCATATATTTT	TRBJ1-3	-	-	TRBV21-1
CASSSGTGVVWQYF	TGTGCCAGCAGCTCCGGGACAGGGGTTGTATGGCAGTACTTC	TRBJ2-7	-	TRBD1	TRBV7-9
CASSPGTTLTNEQFF	TGCGCCAGCAGCCCGGGGACGACTCTGACCAATGAGCAGTTCTTC	TRBJ2-1	once	-	TRBV5-1
CASSQDWGQGQETQYF	TGCGCCAGCAGCCAAGATTGGGGACAGGGACAAGAGACCCAGTACTTC	TRBJ2-5	-	TRBD1	TRBV4-1
CASSQTSGLSNTYEQYF	TGTGCCAGCAGCCAGACTAGCGGACTGTCCAACACCTACGAGCAGTACTTC	TRBJ2-7	-	TRBD2	TRBV14
CASSSGQEETQYF	TGTGCCAGTAGTTCGGGACAGGAAGAGACCCAGTACTTC	TRBJ2-5	few	TRBD1	TRBV19
CASSFGRDAVNEQFF	TGTGCCAGCAGCTTTGGCCGTGACGCCGTAAATGAGCAGTTCTTC	TRBJ2-1	few	-	TRBV7-9
CAWSLDTGTDTQYF	TGTGCCTGGAGTCTCGACACAGGGACAGATACGCAGTATTTT	TRBJ2-3	-	-	TRBV30
CASSLVADPNEKLFF	TGCGCCAGCAGCTTGGTGGCGGACCCTAATGAAAAACTGTTTTTT	TRBJ1-4	-	-	TRBV5-1
CASISSGNTIYF	TGTGCCAGCATCTCCTCTGGAAACACCATATATTTT	TRBJ1-3	-	-	TRBV27
CASSPGTSGTDTQYF	TGCGCCAGCAGCCCCGGGACTAGCGGGACCGATACGCAGTATTTT	TRBJ2-3	-	TRBD2	TRBV5-1
CASSVRGTSGSYEQYF	TGTGCCAGCAGTGTCAGGGGAACTAGCGGATCCTACGAGCAGTACTTC	TRBJ2-7	-	TRBD2	TRBV2
CASSLTGNPYGYTF	TGTGCCAGCAGTTTAACAGGGAACCCTTATGGCTACACCTTC	TRBJ1-2	-	-	TRBV28
CASRQYMNTEAFF	TGTGCCAGCAGACAGTACATGAACACTGAAGCTTTCTTT	TRBJ1-1	-	-	TRBV2